A selection of T cell receptor beta chains follows, all from one sample in a study of cytomegalovirus exposure and HLA in healthy donors. TCRdb keeps only in-frame clones here, not all; method: immunoSEQ multiplex PCR. The sample yields under 200,000 clones, 65% to 80% seen once. Material for sequencing was PBMCs. These receptors were obtained from a woman aged 40 to 50 in good health and CMV-seronegative. CDR3s include the opening cysteine and the closing phenylalanine or tryptophan. D genes are given only for firm matches. The size entry is marked missing in some rows and otherwise reads once, few, many or a size class.

V gene,J gene,clone size,D gene,CDR3 DNA,CDR3 protein
TRBV27,TRBJ2-7,once,NA,TGTGCCAGCAATGAAGGAGGTCACCGCTACGAGCAGTACTTC,CASNEGGHRYEQYF
TRBV7-9,TRBJ2-7,NA,NA,TGTGCCAGCAGCTTAGCGGGGCCGCATTCTCGCTACGAGCAGTACTTC,CASSLAGPHSRYEQYF
TRBV29-1,TRBJ1-1,NA,NA,TGCAGCGTTGAACAGAACACTGAAGCTTTCTTT,CSVEQNTEAFF
TRBV10-3,TRBJ1-1,NA,NA,TGTGCCATCAGTGTCGTCGGGGGGCGGTTAATCATGAACACTGAAGCTTTCTTT,CAISVVGGRLIMNTEAFF
TRBV9,TRBJ2-5,NA,TRBD2,TGTGCCAGCAGCGGCGGGAGAATGGAAGAGCAGTACTTC,CASSGGRMEEQYF
TRBV25-1,TRBJ1-3,NA,NA,TGTGCCAATCCTACAGGGACATCTGGAAACACCATATATTTT,CANPTGTSGNTIYF
TRBV23-1,TRBJ2-7,NA,NA,TGCGCCAGCAGTCAATTCCCTGTTTTGTACGAGCAGTACTTC,CASSQFPVLYEQYF
TRBV7-2,TRBJ1-5,NA,NA,TGTGCCAGCAGCCAAAGAACAGGGCCCAATCAGCCCCAGCATTTT,CASSQRTGPNQPQHF
TRBV30,TRBJ2-1,NA,TRBD2,TGTGCCGGCAATAGGGCTAGCGGGAGGGGTAGGTACAATGAGCAGTTCTTC,CAGNRASGRGRYNEQFF
TRBV29-1,TRBJ1-2,NA,NA,TGCTCCTTCCGAGGACAGCAATCTCCTAACTATGGCTACACCTTC,CSFRGQQSPNYGYTF
TRBV27,TRBJ2-7,NA,NA,TGTGCCAGCAGTTTTGGCATCACCTACGAGCAGTACTTC,CASSFGITYEQYF
TRBV6-6,TRBJ2-7,many,NA,TGTGCCAGCAGTTCTAACCACGAGATGTTCTACGAGCAGTACTTC,CASSSNHEMFYEQYF
TRBV7-9,TRBJ2-7,NA,TRBD1,TGTGCCAGCAGCTCTGGGACAGGGAGCTCCTACGAGCAGTACTTC,CASSSGTGSSYEQYF
TRBV29-1,TRBJ1-5,NA,TRBD1,TGCAGCGTTGGACAGGGAGGCCGGAAGCCCCAGCATTTT,CSVGQGGRKPQHF
TRBV19,TRBJ2-3,NA,TRBD1,TGTGCCAGTAGTCGCTCGACAGGGATCACAGATACGCAGTATTTT,CASSRSTGITDTQYF
TRBV5-6,TRBJ1-5,once,TRBD1,TGTGTCAGCAGCTTGACAGGGGTCAATCAGCCCCAGCATTTT,CVSSLTGVNQPQHF
TRBV7-9,TRBJ2-1,NA,TRBD2,TGTGCCAGCAGCCCCAGCGGGAGCTCCTACAATGAGCAGTTCTTC,CASSPSGSSYNEQFF